This T cell receptor (beta chain) is drawn from a study of blood T cell repertoires in COVID-19. Germline V lookup: CDR1 ENHRY, CDR2 SYGVKD. The CDR3 has 15 amino acids. After removal of 3 bases from V and 4 bases from J, the junction contained 1 base not matched to a gene. Generated by immunoSEQ multiplex PCR, the TCRdb table keeps only in-frame clones and is missing some. The sample has tens of thousands of clones; around nine tenths are singletons. This receptor was identified in a human donor in a cohort sampled during active COVID-19. The donor label of this sample is uncertain. The chain uses TRBV10-3 and TRBJ2-5; 14 bases line up with TRBD2. Source material: peripheral blood. As DNA, the CDR3 is TGTGCCATCAGTGAAGGGACTAGCGGGGGAGAGACCCAGTACTTC. It codes for CAISEGTSGGETQYF.